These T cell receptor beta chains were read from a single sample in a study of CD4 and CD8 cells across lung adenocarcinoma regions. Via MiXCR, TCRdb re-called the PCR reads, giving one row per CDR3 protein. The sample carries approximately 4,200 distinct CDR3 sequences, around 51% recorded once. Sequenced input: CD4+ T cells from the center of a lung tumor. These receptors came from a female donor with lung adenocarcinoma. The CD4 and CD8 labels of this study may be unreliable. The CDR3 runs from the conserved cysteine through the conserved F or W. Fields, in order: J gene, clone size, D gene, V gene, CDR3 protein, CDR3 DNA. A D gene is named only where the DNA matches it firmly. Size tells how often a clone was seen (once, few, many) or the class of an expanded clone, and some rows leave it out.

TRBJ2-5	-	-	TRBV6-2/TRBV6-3	CARGSGGGGTETQYF	TGTGCCAGGGGCTCCGGGGGCGGTGGTACAGAGACCCAGTACTTC
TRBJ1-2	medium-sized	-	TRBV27	CASSPDGNYGYTF	TGTGCCAGCAGTCCCGACGGAAACTATGGCTACACCTTC
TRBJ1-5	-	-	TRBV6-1	CASSDYASNQPQHF	TGTGCCAGCAGTGACTACGCCTCCAATCAGCCCCAGCATTTT
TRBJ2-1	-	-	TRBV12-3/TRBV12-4	CASSLARAGITYNEQFF	TGTGCCAGCAGTTTAGCGCGGGCCGGGATCACGTACAATGAGCAGTTCTTC
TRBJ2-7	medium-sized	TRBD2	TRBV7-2	CASSFSSGESSYEQYF	TGTGCCAGCAGCTTCTCTAGCGGGGAAAGCTCCTACGAGCAGTACTTC
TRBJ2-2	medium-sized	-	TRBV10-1	CASSPGPTGELFF	TGCGCCAGCAGTCCGGGTCCTACCGGGGAGCTGTTTTTT
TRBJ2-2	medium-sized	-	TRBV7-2	CASSLGRLPYTGELFF	TGTGCCAGCAGCTTAGGCCGCCTCCCGTACACCGGGGAGCTGTTTTTT
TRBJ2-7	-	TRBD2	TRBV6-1	CASRNELAGGPQQYF	TGTGCCAGCAGGAACGAGCTAGCGGGAGGCCCCCAGCAGTACTTC
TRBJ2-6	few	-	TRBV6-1	CASSTGSANVLTF	TGTGCCAGCAGTACAGGGTCCGCCAACGTCCTGACTTTC
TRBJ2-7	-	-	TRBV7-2	CASTLTYEQYF	TGTGCCAGCACCTTGACCTACGAGCAGTACTTC
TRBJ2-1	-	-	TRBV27	CASSKINNEQFF	TGTGCCAGCAGTAAGATAAACAATGAGCAGTTCTTC
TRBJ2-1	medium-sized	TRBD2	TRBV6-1	CASTPSAGGSNEQFF	TGTGCCAGCACCCCGAGTGCGGGAGGTTCAAATGAGCAGTTCTTC
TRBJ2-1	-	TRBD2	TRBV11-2	CATGPGTSGNLEQFF	TGTGCCACCGGCCCCGGGACTAGCGGGAATCTTGAGCAGTTCTTC
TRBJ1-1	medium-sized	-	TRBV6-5	CASSYSTPRAEAFF	TGTGCCAGCAGTTACTCGACGCCCCGGGCTGAAGCTTTCTTT
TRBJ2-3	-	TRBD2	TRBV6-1	CASRAGRAGANTQSF	TGTGCCAGCAGGGCGGGACGAGCGGGGGCCAATACGCAGTCTTTT
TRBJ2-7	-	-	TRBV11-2	CASSLEGDTQYF	TGTGCCAGCAGCTTAGAAGGAGATACGCAGTACTTC
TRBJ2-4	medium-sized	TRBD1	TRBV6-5	CASSSGTGFGIQYF	TGTGCCAGCAGTTCGGGGACAGGGTTCGGCATTCAGTACTTC
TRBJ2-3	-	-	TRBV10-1	CASSERRLGTDTQYF	TGCGCCAGCAGTGAACGTCGACTTGGCACAGATACGCAGTATTTT
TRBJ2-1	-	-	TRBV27	CVSGETSYNEQFF	TGCGTCTCAGGGGAAACTTCCTACAATGAGCAGTTCTTC
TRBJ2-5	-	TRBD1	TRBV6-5	CASSSYDRGGETQYF	TGTGCCAGCAGTTCCTACGACAGGGGTGGGGAGACCCAGTACTTC
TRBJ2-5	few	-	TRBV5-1	CASSLAGSRETQYF	TGCGCCAGCAGCTTGGCCGGATCTAGAGAGACCCAGTACTTC
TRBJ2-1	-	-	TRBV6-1	CASRSVEHREQFF	TGTGCCAGCAGGAGCGTCGAGCATCGTGAGCAGTTCTTC
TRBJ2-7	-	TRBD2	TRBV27	CASSPGLAGAHEQYF	TGTGCCAGCAGTCCCGGACTAGCAGGGGCCCACGAGCAGTACTTC
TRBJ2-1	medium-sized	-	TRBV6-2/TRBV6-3	CASKSGYNEQFF	TGTGCCAGCAAGTCAGGTTACAATGAGCAGTTCTTC